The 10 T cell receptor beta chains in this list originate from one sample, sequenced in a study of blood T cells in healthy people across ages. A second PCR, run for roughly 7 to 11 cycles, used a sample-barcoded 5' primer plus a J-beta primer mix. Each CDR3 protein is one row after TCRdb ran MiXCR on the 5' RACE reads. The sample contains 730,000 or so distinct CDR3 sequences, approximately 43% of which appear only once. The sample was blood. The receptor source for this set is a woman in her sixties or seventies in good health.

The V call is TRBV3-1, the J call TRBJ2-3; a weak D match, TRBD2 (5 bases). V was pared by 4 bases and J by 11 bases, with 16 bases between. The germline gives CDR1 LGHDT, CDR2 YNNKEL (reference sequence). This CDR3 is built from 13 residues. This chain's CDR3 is CASSPAGEEVQYF. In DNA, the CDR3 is TGTGCCAGCAGCCCCGCGGGCGAGGAAGTGCAGTATTTT.

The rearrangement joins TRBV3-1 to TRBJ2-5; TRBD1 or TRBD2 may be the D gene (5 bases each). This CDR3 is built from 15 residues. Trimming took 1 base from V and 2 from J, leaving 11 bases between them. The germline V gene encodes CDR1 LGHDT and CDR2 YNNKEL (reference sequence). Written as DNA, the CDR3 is TGTGCCAGCAGCCAAGCTCGGGGCCCTCAAGAGACCCAGTACTTC. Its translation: CASSQARGPQETQYF.

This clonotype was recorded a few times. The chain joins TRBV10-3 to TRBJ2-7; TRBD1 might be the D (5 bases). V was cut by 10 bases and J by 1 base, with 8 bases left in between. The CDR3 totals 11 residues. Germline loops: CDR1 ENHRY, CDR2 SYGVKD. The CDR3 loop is CATRQSYEQYF. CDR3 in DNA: TGTGCCACCAGACAGTCCTACGAGCAGTACTTC.

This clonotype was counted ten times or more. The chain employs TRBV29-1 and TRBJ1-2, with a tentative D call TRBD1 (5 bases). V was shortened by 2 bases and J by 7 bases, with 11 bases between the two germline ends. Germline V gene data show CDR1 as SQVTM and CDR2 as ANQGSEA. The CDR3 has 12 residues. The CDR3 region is CSVEPPGGGYTF. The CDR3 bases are TGCAGCGTTGAACCCCCCGGGGGTGGCTACACCTTC.

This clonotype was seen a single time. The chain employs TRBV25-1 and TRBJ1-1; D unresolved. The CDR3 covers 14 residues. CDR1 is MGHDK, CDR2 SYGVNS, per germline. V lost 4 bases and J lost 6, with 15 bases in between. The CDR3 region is CASSVGGSRSEAFF. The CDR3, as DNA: TGTGCCAGCAGTGTCGGTGGGAGTCGGTCTGAAGCTTTCTTT.

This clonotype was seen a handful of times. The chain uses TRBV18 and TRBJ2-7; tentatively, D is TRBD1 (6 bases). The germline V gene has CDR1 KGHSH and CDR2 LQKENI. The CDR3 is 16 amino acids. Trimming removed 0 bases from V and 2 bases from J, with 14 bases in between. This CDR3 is CASSPPSRGYPYEQYF. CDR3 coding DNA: TGTGCCAGCTCACCACCCTCCAGGGGCTACCCCTACGAGCAGTACTTC.

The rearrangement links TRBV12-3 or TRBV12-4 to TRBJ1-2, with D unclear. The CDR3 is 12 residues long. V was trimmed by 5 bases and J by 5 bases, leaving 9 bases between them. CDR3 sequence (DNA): TGTGCCAGCAGTCCTTCAAGATATGGCTACACCTTC. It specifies CASSPSRYGYTF.

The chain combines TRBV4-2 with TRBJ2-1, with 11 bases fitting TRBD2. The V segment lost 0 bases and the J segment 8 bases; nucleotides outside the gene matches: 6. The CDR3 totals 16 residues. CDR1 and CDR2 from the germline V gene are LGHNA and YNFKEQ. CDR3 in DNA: TGTGCCAGCAGCCAAGAAGGTAGCGGGGGGGCGGATGAGCAGTTCTTC. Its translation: CASSQEGSGGADEQFF.

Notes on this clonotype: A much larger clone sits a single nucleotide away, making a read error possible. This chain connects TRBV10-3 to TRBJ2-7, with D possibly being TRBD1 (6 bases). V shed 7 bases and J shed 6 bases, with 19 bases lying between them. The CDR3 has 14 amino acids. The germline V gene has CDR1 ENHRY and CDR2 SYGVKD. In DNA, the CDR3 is TGTGCCATCAAGGAACAGGGATTGTACTTCGAGCAGTACTTC. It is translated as CAIKEQGLYFEQYF.

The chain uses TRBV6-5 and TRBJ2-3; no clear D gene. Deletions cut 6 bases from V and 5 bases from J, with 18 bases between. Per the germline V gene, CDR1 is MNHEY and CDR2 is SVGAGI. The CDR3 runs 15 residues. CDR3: CASSSSYHGGDTQYF. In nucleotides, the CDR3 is TGTGCCAGCAGCTCTTCCTACCATGGTGGAGATACGCAGTATTTT.